This T cell receptor (beta chain) was retrieved from a study of PD-1 blockade in classical Hodgkin lymphoma. Profiling relied on immunoSEQ multiplex PCR, and the TCRdb table lists in-frame clones only, not all of them. The sample records roughly 60,000 clones, roughly nine tenths being singletons. Time point given: cycle 4 day 1 (C4D1), after 6 weeks of nivolumab. Every patient experienced relapse after autologous stem cell transplantation, and brentuximab vedotin exposure varied. V lost 7 bases, J lost 1 base, and 13 bases lay in between. The CDR3 is made up of 14 amino acids. The germline V gene encodes CDR1 SEHNR and CDR2 FQNEAQ (reference sequence). Study-wide results and limits: Undefined causes, possibly disease activity or prior therapy, underlie the repertoire differences. Reports indicated that newly diagnosed patients had lower baseline TCR diversity than healthy donors did.

There are a few counts of this clone. Antigen: not known. The V gene is TRBV7-9, the J gene TRBJ1-1, with D unresolved. This clonotype was obtained from a human donor with classical Hodgkin lymphoma. The material sequenced was peripheral blood mononuclear cells (PBMCs), taken before the fourth cycle of nivolumab. CDR3 sequence: CASIQLDGNTEAFF. In DNA form, the CDR3 reads TGTGCCAGCATCCAACTTGACGGGAACACTGAAGCTTTCTTT.